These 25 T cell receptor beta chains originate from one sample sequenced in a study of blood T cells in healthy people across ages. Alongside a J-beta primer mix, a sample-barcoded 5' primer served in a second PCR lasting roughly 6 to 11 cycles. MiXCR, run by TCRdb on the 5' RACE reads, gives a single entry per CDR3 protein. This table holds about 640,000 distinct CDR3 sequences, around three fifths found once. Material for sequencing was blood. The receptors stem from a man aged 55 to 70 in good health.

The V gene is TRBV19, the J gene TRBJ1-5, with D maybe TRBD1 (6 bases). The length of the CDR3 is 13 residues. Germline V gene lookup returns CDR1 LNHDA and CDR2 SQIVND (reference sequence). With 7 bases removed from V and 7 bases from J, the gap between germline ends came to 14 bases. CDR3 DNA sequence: TGTGCCAGTACGACAGGCCTTTGGCAGCCCCAGCATTTT. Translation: CASTTGLWQPQHF.

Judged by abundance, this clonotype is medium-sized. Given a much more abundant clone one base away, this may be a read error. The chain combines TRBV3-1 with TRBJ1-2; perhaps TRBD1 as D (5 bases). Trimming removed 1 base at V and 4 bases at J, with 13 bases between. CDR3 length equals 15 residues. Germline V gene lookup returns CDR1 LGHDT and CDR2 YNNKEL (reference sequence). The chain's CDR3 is CASSQGRGRGYGYTF. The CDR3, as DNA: TGTGCCAGCAGCCAAGGGCGCGGAAGGGGCTATGGCTACACCTTC.

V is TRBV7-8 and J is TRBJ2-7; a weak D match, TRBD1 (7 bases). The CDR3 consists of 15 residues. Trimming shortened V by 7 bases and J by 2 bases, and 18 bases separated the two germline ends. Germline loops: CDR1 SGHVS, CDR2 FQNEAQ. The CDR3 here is CASTDQGGSAYEQYF. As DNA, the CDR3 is TGTGCCAGCACCGATCAGGGGGGTAGCGCCTACGAGCAGTACTTC.

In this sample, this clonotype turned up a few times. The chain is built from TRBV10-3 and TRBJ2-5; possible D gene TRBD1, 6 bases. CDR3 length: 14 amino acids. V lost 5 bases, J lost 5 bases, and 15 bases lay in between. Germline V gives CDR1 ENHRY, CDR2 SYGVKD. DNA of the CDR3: TGTGCCATCAGTCCGAGGGGGACGGGGGAGACCCAGTACTTC. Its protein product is CAISPRGTGETQYF.

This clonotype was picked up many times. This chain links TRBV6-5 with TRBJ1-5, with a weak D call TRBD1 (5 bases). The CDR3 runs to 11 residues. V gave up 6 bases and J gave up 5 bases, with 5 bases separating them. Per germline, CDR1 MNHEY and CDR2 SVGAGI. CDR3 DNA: TGTGCCAGCAGGACAGATCAGCCCCAGCATTTT. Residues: CASRTDQPQHF.

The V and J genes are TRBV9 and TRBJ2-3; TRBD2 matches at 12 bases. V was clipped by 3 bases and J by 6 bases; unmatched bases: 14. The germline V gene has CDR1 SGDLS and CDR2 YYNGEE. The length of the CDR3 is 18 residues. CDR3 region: CASSGGLAGRGFGDTQYF. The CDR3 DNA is TGTGCCAGCAGCGGAGGACTAGCGGGACGAGGGTTCGGGGATACGCAGTATTTT.

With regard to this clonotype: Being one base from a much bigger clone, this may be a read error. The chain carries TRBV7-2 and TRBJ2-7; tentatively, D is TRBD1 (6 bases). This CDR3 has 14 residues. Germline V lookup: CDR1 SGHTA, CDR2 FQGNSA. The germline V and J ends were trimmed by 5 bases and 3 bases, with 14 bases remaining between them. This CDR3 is CASSVQGWDYEQYF. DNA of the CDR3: TGTGCCAGCAGCGTACAGGGCTGGGACTACGAGCAGTACTTC.

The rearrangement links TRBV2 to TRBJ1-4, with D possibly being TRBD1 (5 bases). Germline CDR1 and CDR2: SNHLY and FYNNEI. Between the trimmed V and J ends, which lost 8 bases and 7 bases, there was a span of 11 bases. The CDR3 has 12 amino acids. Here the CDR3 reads CASGTSFEKLFF. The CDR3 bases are TGTGCCAGCGGGACTAGTTTTGAAAAACTGTTTTTT.

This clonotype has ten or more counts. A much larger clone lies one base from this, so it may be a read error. CDR3 nucleotide sequence: TGCAGCGTTGGATTCGGCAATCAGCCCCAGCATTTT. Translation gives CSVGFGNQPQHF. The chain recombines TRBV29-1 with TRBJ1-5; D not certain. This CDR3 region has 12 residues. Between the trimmed V and J ends, which lost 4 bases and 2 bases, there was a span of 6 bases. Germline CDR1 SQVTM, CDR2 ANQGSEA.

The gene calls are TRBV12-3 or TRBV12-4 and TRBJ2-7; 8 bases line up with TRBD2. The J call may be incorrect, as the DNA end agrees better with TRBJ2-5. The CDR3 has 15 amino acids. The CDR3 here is CASSLVPAGEETQYF. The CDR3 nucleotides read TGTGCCAGCAGTTTAGTTCCAGCGGGGGAGGAGACCCAGTACTTC.

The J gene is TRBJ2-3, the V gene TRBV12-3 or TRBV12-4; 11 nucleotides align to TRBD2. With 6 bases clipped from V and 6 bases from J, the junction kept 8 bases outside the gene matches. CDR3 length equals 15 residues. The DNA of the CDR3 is TGTGCCAGCAGATATAGCGGGGGGGACAAGGATACGCAGTATTTT. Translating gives CASRYSGGDKDTQYF.

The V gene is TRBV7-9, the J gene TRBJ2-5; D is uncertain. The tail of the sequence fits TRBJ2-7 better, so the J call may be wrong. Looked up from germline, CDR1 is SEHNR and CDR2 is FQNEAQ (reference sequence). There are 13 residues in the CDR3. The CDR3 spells CASSPWSLDEQYF. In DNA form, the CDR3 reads TGTGCCAGCAGCCCCTGGTCTCTAGACGAGCAGTACTTC.

The CDR3 region has the DNA TGTGCCAGCTCAACAGGGAGGGAGAATGAGCAGTTCTTC. Protein: CASSTGRENEQFF. The V gene is TRBV6-6, the J gene TRBJ2-1; TRBD2 might be the D (7 bases). Germline CDR1 reads MNHNY; CDR2 reads SVGAGI (reference sequence). This CDR3 has 13 residues. V shed 8 bases and J shed 7 bases, with 15 bases lying between them.

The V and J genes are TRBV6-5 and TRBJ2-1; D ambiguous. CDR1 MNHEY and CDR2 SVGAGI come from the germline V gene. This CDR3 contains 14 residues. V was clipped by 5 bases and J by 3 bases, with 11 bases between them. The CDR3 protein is CASSQGLIYNEQFF. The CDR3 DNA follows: TGTGCCAGCAGTCAAGGTCTAATCTACAATGAGCAGTTCTTC.

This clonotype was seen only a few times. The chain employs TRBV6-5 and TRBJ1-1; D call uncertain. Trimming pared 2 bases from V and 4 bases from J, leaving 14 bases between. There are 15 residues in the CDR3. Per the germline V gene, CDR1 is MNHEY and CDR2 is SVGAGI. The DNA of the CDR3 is TGTGCCAGCAGTTACATCGGCAGGTATAGCACTGAAGCTTTCTTT. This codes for CASSYIGRYSTEAFF.

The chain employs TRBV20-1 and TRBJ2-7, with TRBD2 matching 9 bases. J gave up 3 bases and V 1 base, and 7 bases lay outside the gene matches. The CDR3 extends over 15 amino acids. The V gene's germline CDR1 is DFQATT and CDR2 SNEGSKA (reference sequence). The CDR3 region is CSARGGGGDNYEQYF. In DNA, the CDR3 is TGCAGTGCTAGAGGAGGCGGGGGGGATAACTACGAGCAGTACTTC.

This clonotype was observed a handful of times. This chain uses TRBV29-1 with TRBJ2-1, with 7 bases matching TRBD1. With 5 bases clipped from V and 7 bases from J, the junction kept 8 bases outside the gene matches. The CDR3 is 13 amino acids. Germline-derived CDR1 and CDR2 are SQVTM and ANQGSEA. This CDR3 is CSVLGTERNEQFF. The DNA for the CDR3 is TGCAGCGTTTTGGGGACAGAGAGAAATGAGCAGTTCTTC.

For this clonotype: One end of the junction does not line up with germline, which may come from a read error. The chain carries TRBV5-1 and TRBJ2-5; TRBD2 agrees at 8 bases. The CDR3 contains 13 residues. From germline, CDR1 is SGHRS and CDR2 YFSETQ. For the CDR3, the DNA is TGCACCAGCAAAGCGGGAGCTCAAGAGACCCAGTACTTC. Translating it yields CTSKAGAQETQYF.

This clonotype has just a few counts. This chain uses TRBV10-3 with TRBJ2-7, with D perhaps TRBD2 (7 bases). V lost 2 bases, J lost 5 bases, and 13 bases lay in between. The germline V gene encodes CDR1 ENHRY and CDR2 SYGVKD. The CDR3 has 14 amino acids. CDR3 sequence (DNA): TGTGCCATCAGTGAGCCCCGGGGGGCCCACGAGCAGTACTTC. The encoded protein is CAISEPRGAHEQYF.

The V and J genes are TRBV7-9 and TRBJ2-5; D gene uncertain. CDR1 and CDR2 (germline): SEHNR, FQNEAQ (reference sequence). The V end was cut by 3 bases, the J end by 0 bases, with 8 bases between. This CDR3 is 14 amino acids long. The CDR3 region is CASSLNTNQETQYF. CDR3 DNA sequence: TGTGCCAGCAGCTTGAACACCAACCAAGAGACCCAGTACTTC.

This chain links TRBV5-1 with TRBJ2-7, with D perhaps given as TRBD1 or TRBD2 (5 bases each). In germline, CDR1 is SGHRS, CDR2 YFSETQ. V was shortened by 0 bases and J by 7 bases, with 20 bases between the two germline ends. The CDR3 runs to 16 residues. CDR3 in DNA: TGCGCCAGCAGCTTGGATTCAGGGACGAGCTACAATGAGCAGTACTTC. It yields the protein CASSLDSGTSYNEQYF.

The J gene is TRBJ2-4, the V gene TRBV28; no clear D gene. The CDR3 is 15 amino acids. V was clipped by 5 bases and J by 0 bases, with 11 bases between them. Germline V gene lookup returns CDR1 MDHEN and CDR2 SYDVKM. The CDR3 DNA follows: TGTGCCAGCAGTCCAGGTTCGCTAGCCAAAAACATTCAGTACTTC. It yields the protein CASSPGSLAKNIQYF.

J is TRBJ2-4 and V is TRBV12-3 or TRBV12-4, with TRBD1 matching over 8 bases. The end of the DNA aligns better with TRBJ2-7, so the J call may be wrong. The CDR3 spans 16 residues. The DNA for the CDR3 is TGTGCCAGCAGTTACTCAGGGGGCGTTTCGACCTACGAGCAGTACTTC. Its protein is CASSYSGGVSTYEQYF.

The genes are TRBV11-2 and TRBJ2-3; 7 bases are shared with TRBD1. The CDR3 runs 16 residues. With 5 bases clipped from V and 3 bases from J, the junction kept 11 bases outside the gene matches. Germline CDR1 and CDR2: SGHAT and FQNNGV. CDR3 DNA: TGTGCCAGCAGCCCCCTGAGGGGGCGATCGACAGATACGCAGTATTTT. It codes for CASSPLRGRSTDTQYF.

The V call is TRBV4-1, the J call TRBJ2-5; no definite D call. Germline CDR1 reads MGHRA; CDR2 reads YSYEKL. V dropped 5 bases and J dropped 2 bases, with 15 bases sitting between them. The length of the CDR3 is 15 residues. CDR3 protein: CASSIAPNRQETQYF. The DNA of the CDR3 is TGCGCCAGCAGCATTGCCCCGAACCGACAAGAGACCCAGTACTTC.